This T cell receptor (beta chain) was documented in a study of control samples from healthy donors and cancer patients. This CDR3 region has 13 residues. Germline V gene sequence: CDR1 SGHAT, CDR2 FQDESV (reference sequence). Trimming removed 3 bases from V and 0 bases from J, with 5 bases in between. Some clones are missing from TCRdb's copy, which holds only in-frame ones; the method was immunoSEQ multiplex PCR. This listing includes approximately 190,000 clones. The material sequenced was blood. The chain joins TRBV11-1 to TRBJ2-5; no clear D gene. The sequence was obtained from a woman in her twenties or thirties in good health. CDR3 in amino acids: CASSFTDQETQYF. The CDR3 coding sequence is TGTGCCAGCAGCTTCACGGACCAAGAGACCCAGTACTTC.